The sequence of this TCR beta chain was determined in a study of cytomegalovirus exposure and HLA in healthy donors. Regarding the study as a whole: As a later analysis showed, a missense DCLRE1C variant was linked to trimming of TCR beta V- and J-genes.

The donors, nominally healthy at sampling, likely had unrecorded immune exposures. Worth noting for this clone: What it binds is not known.

The germline V gene encodes CDR1 LGHNA and CDR2 YNFKEQ. The CDR3 runs to 14 residues. Trimming removed 6 bases at V and 1 base at J, with 9 bases between. PCR employed 60 Vbeta and 13 Jbeta primers. Sequencing used immunoSEQ multiplex PCR; TCRdb keeps in-frame clones, though not all of them. Of around 100,000 clones in the sample, roughly four fifths are singletons; the top ten hold 22%. This rearrangement joins TRBV4-2 to TRBJ2-2; D might be TRBD1 (6 bases). What was sequenced was PBMCs. This sequence was found in a man aged 30 to 45 in good health and CMV-seropositive. This CDR3 reads CASSLDRNTGELFF. The CDR3 bases are TGTGCCAGCAGTTTGGACAGGAACACCGGGGAGCTGTTTTTT.